These 17 T cell receptor beta chains originate from one sample sequenced in a study of blood T cell repertoires in COVID-19. The method was immunoSEQ multiplex PCR; TCRdb's version includes in-frame clones alone and lacks a portion of them. Altogether about 50,000 clones are present, about 85% being singletons, with the ten largest covering 5.5% to 7.5%. Sequencing input: peripheral blood. These TCRs come from a man in his 70s with active COVID-19.

The chain is built from TRBV4-3 and TRBJ2-1, with TRBD1 matching over 7 bases. Trimming cost V 0 bases and J 3 bases; bases outside gene matches: 11. This CDR3 comprises 18 residues. Germline V gene sequence: CDR1 LGHNA, CDR2 YSLEER. DNA of the CDR3: TGCGCCAGCAGCCAAGATGGGGTCGGCAGGGGGTTCTACAATGAGCAGTTCTTC. As protein: CASSQDGVGRGFYNEQFF.

J is TRBJ1-2 and V is TRBV27; no clear D gene. The CDR3 loop spans 13 amino acids. V was clipped by 8 bases and J by 8 bases, with 18 bases between them. CDR1 is MNHEY and CDR2 is SMNVEV in the germline V gene (reference sequence). The chain's CDR3 is CASGILGSGGYTF. DNA for the CDR3: TGTGCCAGCGGTATTTTAGGGTCGGGAGGCTACACCTTC.

V usage is TRBV6-6 and J usage is TRBJ1-4; D not resolved. V lost 2 bases, J lost 7 bases, and 14 bases lay in between. The CDR3 totals 15 residues. CDR1 MNHNY and CDR2 SVGAGI come from the germline V gene (reference sequence). This CDR3 reads CASSYLWEGVEKLFF. DNA of the CDR3: TGTGCCAGCAGTTACCTTTGGGAGGGCGTTGAAAAACTGTTTTTT.

The chain joins TRBV3-1 (or the pseudogene TRBV3-2) to TRBJ1-4; tentatively, D is TRBD1 (6 bases). From germline, CDR1 is LGHDT and CDR2 YNNKEL (reference sequence). Trimming pared 1 base from V and 4 bases from J, leaving 19 bases between. The CDR3 is made up of 18 amino acids. DNA of the CDR3: TGTGCCAGCAGCCAAGTGGGGCAGGGGATCAGATATAATGAAAAACTGTTTTTT. It codes for CASSQVGQGIRYNEKLFF.

V gene TRBV19 combines with J gene TRBJ2-7; 7 bases are shared with TRBD2. This CDR3 region has 19 residues. The germline gives CDR1 LNHDA, CDR2 SQIVND (reference sequence). V was pared by 5 bases and J by 2 bases, with 21 bases of the junction left unmatched. The CDR3: CASSALPGGFRRRAYEQYF. The CDR3 bases are TGTGCCAGTAGTGCCCTTCCGGGGGGATTTCGTCGTCGAGCCTACGAGCAGTACTTC.

In this sample, this clone turned up a few times. This rearrangement joins TRBV6-5 to TRBJ2-3; 8 bases are a match to TRBD2. Germline CDR1 is MNHEY and CDR2 is SVGAGI. CDR3 length equals 15 residues. CDR3 bases: TGTGCAACGGGGTGGGGAGCGGGGGACACAGATACGCAGTATTTT. It specifies CATGWGAGDTDTQYF.

The chain is built from TRBV27 and TRBJ2-4; TRBD1 might be the D (5 bases). The CDR3 length is 14 residues. Per the germline V gene, CDR1 is MNHEY and CDR2 is SMNVEV (reference sequence). V dropped 6 bases and J dropped 1 base, with 10 bases sitting between them. The CDR3 is CASRSRAAKNIQYF. DNA of the CDR3: TGTGCCAGCAGGAGCAGGGCTGCCAAAAACATTCAGTACTTC.

This clone was seen more than once but under ten times. The rearrangement uses TRBV20-1 and TRBJ1-6, with D perhaps matching TRBD1 (6 bases). Trimming took off 1 base at V and 15 bases at J, with 10 bases between the two ends. This CDR3 spans 11 amino acids. Germline-derived CDR1 and CDR2 are DFQATT and SNEGSKA (reference sequence). CDR3 DNA sequence: TGCAGTGCTAGAGGGGGGCAGAACCTCCACTTT. As protein: CSARGGQNLHF.

This clone was counted once. J is TRBJ1-3 and V is TRBV5-6, with 11 bases lining up with TRBD1. Germline values: CDR1 SGHDT, CDR2 YYEEEE. The J segment lost 0 bases and the V segment lost 7 bases, leaving 9 bases of the junction unmatched. The CDR3 is made up of 17 amino acids. The CDR3 DNA reads TGTGCCAGCTACCGGGACAGGGGGACCCACTCTGGAAACACCATATATTTT. Translation: CASYRDRGTHSGNTIYF.

J is TRBJ2-2 and V is TRBV5-6; tentative D call: TRBD2 (5 bases). The germline V gene encodes CDR1 SGHDT and CDR2 YYEEEE. V lost 0 bases and J 7 bases, leaving 7 bases between the germline ends. The CDR3 loop spans 13 amino acids. The CDR3 nucleotides are TGTGCCAGCAGCTTGGGGGGAGTCGGGGAGCTGTTTTTT. As protein: CASSLGGVGELFF.

V gene TRBV7-2 combines with J gene TRBJ2-1; TRBD2 aligns across 11 bases. The CDR3 loop spans 16 amino acids. Germline assignment: CDR1 SGHTA and CDR2 FQGNSA. J gave up 2 bases and V 4 bases, and 4 bases lay outside the gene matches. The CDR3 is CASSSIAGGTYNEQFF. The CDR3 nucleotides are TGTGCCAGCAGCTCCATAGCGGGGGGGACCTACAATGAGCAGTTCTTC.

The rearrangement uses TRBV19 and TRBJ2-5, with 9 bases matching TRBD1. Germline V gene sequence: CDR1 LNHDA, CDR2 SQIVND (reference sequence). The CDR3 loop spans 15 amino acids. The junction had 4 bases not matched to a gene; V was cut back by 3 bases and J by 2 bases. The CDR3 spells CASSIWDREQETQYF. DNA for the CDR3: TGTGCCAGTAGTATTTGGGACAGGGAACAAGAGACCCAGTACTTC.

The chain links TRBV6-5 to TRBJ1-6; TRBD1 might be the D (5 bases). This CDR3 has 15 residues. V lost 6 bases, J lost 5 bases, and 14 bases lay in between. From germline, CDR1 is MNHEY and CDR2 SVGAGI. The CDR3 nucleotides read TGTGCCAGCAGGGGACGGGGCGGGGATAATTCACCCCTCCACTTT. It specifies CASRGRGGDNSPLHF.

The chain employs TRBV7-2 and TRBJ1-4; D call uncertain. V lost 1 base, J lost 0 bases, and 12 bases lay in between. Germline assignment: CDR1 SGHTA and CDR2 FQGNSA. This CDR3 region has 17 residues. CDR3 protein: CASSLVAGLATNEKLFF. The CDR3 bases are TGTGCCAGCAGCTTAGTTGCGGGCCTTGCAACTAATGAAAAACTGTTTTTT. Full variable domain (outside the CDR3, taken from reference TRBV7-2 and TRBJ1-4): GAGVSQSPSNKVTEKGKDVELRCDPISGHTALYWYRQSLGQGLEFLIYFQGNSAPDKSGLPSDRFSAERTGGSVSTLTIQRTQQEDSAVYLCASSLVAGLATNEKLFFGSGTQLSVL.

The chain has TRBV3-1 (or the pseudogene TRBV3-2) and TRBJ2-3; perhaps TRBD1 as D (6 bases). Germline V lookup: CDR1 LGHDT, CDR2 YNNKEL (reference sequence). V lost 4 bases to trimming and J lost 1 base, with 9 bases between them. The CDR3 is 14 residues long. The CDR3 here is CASSPRQGTDTQYF. CDR3 DNA: TGTGCCAGCAGCCCCCGACAGGGCACAGATACGCAGTATTTT.

V gene TRBV30 combines with J gene TRBJ2-7; D may be TRBD1 (6 bases). V lost 0 bases, J lost 1 base, and 7 bases lay in between. Germline-derived CDR1 and CDR2 are GTSNPN and SVGIG (reference sequence). The CDR3 is made up of 13 amino acids. The CDR3 loop is CAWSVDRSYEQYF. CDR3 nucleotides: TGTGCCTGGAGTGTTGACAGGTCCTACGAGCAGTACTTC.

The V call is TRBV27, the J call TRBJ1-2, with a possible D match to TRBD1 (5 bases). The CDR3 is made up of 13 amino acids. The germline V and J ends were trimmed by 3 bases and 2 bases, with 7 bases remaining between them. The germline CDR1 and CDR2 sequences are MNHEY and SMNVEV (reference sequence). This CDR3 reads CASSFDSNYGYTF. Written as DNA, the CDR3 is TGTGCCAGCAGTTTTGACAGCAACTATGGCTACACCTTC.